This T cell receptor beta chain was sequenced for a study of a mutant IDH1 vaccine in newly diagnosed glioma. Study background: Treatment recipients were about 62% male and around 38% female, and their mean age was roughly 40 years. Patients previously underwent radiotherapy, temozolomide, or both, and most underwent both.

Time point specified: week 5, during vaccination. Topical imiquimod was applied with each vaccine dose, which held 300 ug of mutant IDH1 20-mer peptide. Donors had new WHO grade 3 or 4 IDH1-mutant, ATRX-lost astrocytomas. Some clones are missing from TCRdb's copy, which holds only in-frame ones; the method was immunoSEQ multiplex PCR. The data contain roughly 39,000 clones, more than 75% of them singletons. J was trimmed by 11 bases and V by 5 bases; bases with no gene match: 17. The germline V gene encodes CDR1 SGHVS and CDR2 FQNEAQ. The CDR3 totals 16 residues. Details on this clone: Antigen unknown.

Points from the study as a whole: Immune responses induced by vaccination arose in about 93% of the patients.

The starting material was PBMCs, obtained from a glioma patient whose treatment included an IDH1 peptide vaccine. The V call is TRBV7-8, the J call TRBJ2-3; 9 nucleotides agree with TRBD2. This TCR derives from a man between 40 and 49 years old with glioma. CDR3 bases: TGTGCCAGCAGCCTGACTCTAGCGGGACCCAGATTTGGGCAGTATTTT. This gives the protein CASSLTLAGPRFGQYF. Using reference TRBV7-8 and TRBJ2-3 for the parts outside the CDR3, the full variable domain is GAGVSQSPRYKVAKRGQDVALRCDPISGHVSLFWYQQALGQGPEFLTYFQNEAQLDKSGLPSDRFFAERPEGSVSTLKIQRTQQEDSAVYLCASSLTLAGPRFGQYFGPGTRLTVL.